The 11 T cell receptor beta chains given below trace back to one sample, sequenced in a study of shared clonotypes between healthy human individuals. The method was immunoSEQ multiplex PCR; TCRdb's version includes in-frame clones alone and lacks a portion of them. The sample contains about 1.5 million clones, roughly 97% of which appear only once. The sequenced material came from naive CD4+ T cells sorted from blood. Subset noted: CD45RA+ positively selected. The receptors stem from a man younger than 40 in good health.

CDR3 sequence (DNA): TGTGCCAGCAGTTACGGGACAGGGGGCACGGGCTATGGCTACACCTTC. This codes for CASSYGTGGTGYGYTF. J is TRBJ1-2 and V is TRBV6-6; 12 nucleotides align to TRBD1. V shed 2 bases, J shed 4 bases, and the junction held 5 bases outside the gene matches. The CDR3 length is 16 residues. The germline V gene encodes CDR1 MNHNY and CDR2 SVGAGI (reference sequence).

This clone occurred a few times. In the same sample, other DNA sequences code for this CDR3. V is TRBV28 and J is TRBJ2-1; D ambiguous. Germline V gene lookup returns CDR1 MDHEN and CDR2 SYDVKM. V lost 4 bases to trimming and J lost 2 bases, with 3 bases between them. This CDR3 has 12 amino acids. DNA of the CDR3: TGTGCCAGCAGTTCACCCTACAATGAGCAGTTCTTC. It translates to CASSSPYNEQFF.

Turning to this clone: Additional DNA sequences in this sample encode the identical CDR3. This chain links TRBV9 with TRBJ2-5; D may be TRBD2 (5 bases). The CDR3 extends over 14 amino acids. Trimming stripped 0 bases from V and 2 bases from J, with 8 bases between. CDR1 SGDLS and CDR2 YYNGEE come from the germline V gene. CDR3 in DNA: TGTGCCAGCAGCGTAGGGCGCGGGCAAGAGACCCAGTACTTC. Translation gives CASSVGRGQETQYF.

The chain recombines TRBV2 with TRBJ1-2; D uncertain. CDR1 is SNHLY and CDR2 is FYNNEI in the germline V gene. V was pared by 5 bases and J by 0 bases, with 10 bases between. The CDR3 totals 14 residues. Here the CDR3 reads CASSRQNTNYGYTF. The CDR3 region has the DNA TGTGCCAGCAGTAGGCAGAACACTAACTATGGCTACACCTTC. Supplemented by reference TRBV2 and TRBJ1-2, the full variable domain reads EPEVTQTPSHQVTQMGQEVILRCVPISNHLYFYWYRQILGQKVEFLVSFYNNEISEKSEIFDDQFSVERPDGSNFTLKIRSTKLEDSAMYFCASSRQNTNYGYTFGSGTRLTVV.

This clone was detected once. V and J are TRBV28 and TRBJ1-1; D call uncertain. From germline, CDR1 is MDHEN and CDR2 SYDVKM. Trimming took off 3 bases at V and 3 bases at J, with 20 bases between the two ends. The CDR3 runs 17 residues. CDR3 coding DNA: TGTGCCAGCAGTTTCAGTCTTGCGAACCCGGGAGACACTGAAGCTTTCTTT. Translating gives CASSFSLANPGDTEAFF.

The chain carries TRBV28 and TRBJ2-7; unclear D gene. With 4 bases removed from V and 2 bases from J, the gap between germline ends came to 6 bases. This CDR3 region has 12 residues. Germline V CDR1 and CDR2: MDHEN, SYDVKM. As DNA, the CDR3 is TGTGCCAGCAGTTCCGTCCCCTACGAGCAGTACTTC. It is translated as CASSSVPYEQYF.

The J gene is TRBJ2-2, the V gene TRBV27, with TRBD2 matching over 10 bases. Germline CDR1 MNHEY, CDR2 SMNVEV (reference sequence). V dropped 3 bases and J dropped 5; count of bases not matched to a gene: 3. The CDR3 extends over 15 amino acids. The CDR3 here is CASSFLAGATGELFF. Written as DNA, the CDR3 is TGTGCCAGCAGTTTTCTAGCGGGAGCTACCGGGGAGCTGTTTTTT.

This rearrangement joins TRBV2 to TRBJ1-2; the D gene is possibly TRBD1 (6 bases). This CDR3 has 15 residues. Trimming removed 5 bases at V and 6 bases at J, with 19 bases between. The germline gives CDR1 SNHLY, CDR2 FYNNEI. CDR3 sequence reads: CASSLYRGISDGYTF. The CDR3 region has the DNA TGTGCCAGCAGTCTCTATAGGGGGATTTCAGATGGCTACACCTTC.

V gene TRBV5-1 combines with J gene TRBJ2-1; D unresolved. With 0 bases removed from V and 5 bases from J, the gap between germline ends came to 15 bases. There are 16 residues in the CDR3. The germline V gene encodes CDR1 SGHRS and CDR2 YFSETQ. The CDR3 loop reads CASSLAVGVGDNEQFF. In DNA form, the CDR3 reads TGCGCCAGCAGCTTGGCCGTTGGGGTAGGAGACAATGAGCAGTTCTTC.

J is TRBJ1-5 and V is TRBV9; 10 positions agree with TRBD1. The ends lost 4 bases at V and 3 bases at J; junction bases unmatched: 4. Germline loops: CDR1 SGDLS, CDR2 YYNGEE. The length of the CDR3 is 15 residues. CDR3 in DNA: TGTGCCAGCAGCCGGACAGGGGGACCCAATCAGCCCCAGCATTTT. Its protein is CASSRTGGPNQPQHF.

In this sample, this clone turned up once. This chain connects TRBV27 to TRBJ2-3; 10 bases align to TRBD2. The CDR3 consists of 17 residues. The V gene end was trimmed by 4 bases and the J gene end by 0 bases; junction bases not matched to a gene: 7. Germline CDR1 reads MNHEY; CDR2 reads SMNVEV (reference sequence). This CDR3 is CASSSPGLAASTDTQYF. In nucleotides, the CDR3 is TGTGCCAGCAGTTCTCCCGGACTAGCGGCTAGCACAGATACGCAGTATTTT.